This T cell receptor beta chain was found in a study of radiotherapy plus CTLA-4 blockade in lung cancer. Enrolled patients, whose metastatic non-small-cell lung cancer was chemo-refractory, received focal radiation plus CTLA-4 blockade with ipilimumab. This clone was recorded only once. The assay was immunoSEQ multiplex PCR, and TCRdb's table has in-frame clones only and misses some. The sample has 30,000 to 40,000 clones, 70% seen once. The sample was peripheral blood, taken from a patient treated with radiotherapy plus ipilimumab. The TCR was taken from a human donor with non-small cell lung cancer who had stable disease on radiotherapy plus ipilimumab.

The CDR3: CASSLVGLETYEQYF. The CDR3 DNA follows: TGTGCCAGCAGCTTAGTTGGACTAGAAACCTACGAGCAGTACTTC. This chain joins TRBV7-2 and TRBJ2-7; 7 positions agree with TRBD2. CDR1 and CDR2 (germline): SGHTA, FQGNSA. This CDR3 has 15 residues. V shed 1 base and J 2 bases; nucleotides not matched to a gene: 5.